Presented here are 25 T cell receptor beta chains from one specimen sequenced in a study of T cells in tumors after PD-1 blockade (dated by TCRdb to the late 2010s). Libraries came from the immunoSEQ multiplex PCR assay. As stored in TCRdb, this immuneACCESS dataset retains in-frame rearrangements with V and J assigned. A fraction of the clones does not appear; measured against another copy, unresolved V genes explain less than half of the discrepancy, and the remainder lacks a known reason. The sample yields about 35,000 clones; around 80% were counted once. The ten most abundant clones make up under 50% of the sample. The meaning of the sample's time point label: before anti-PD-1 therapy. This material consisted of PBMCs, taken before anti-PD-1 treatment. Source of these receptors: a human donor with basal cell carcinoma.

The chain joins TRBV5-1 to TRBJ2-6; D possibly uses TRBD1 or TRBD2 (5 bases each). The CDR3 runs 18 residues. Germline assignment: CDR1 SGHRS and CDR2 YFSETQ. V lost 0 bases and J 0 bases, leaving 13 bases between the germline ends. The CDR3 sequence: CASSLDQGRHSGANVLTF. The CDR3 region has the DNA TGCGCCAGCAGCTTGGATCAGGGACGGCACTCTGGGGCCAACGTCCTGACTTTC. The full variable domain, completed using reference TRBV5-1 and TRBJ2-6, is KAGVTQTPRYLIKTRGQQVTLSCSPISGHRSVSWYQQTPGQGLQFLFEYFSETQRNKGNFPGRFSGRQFSNSRSEMNVSTLELGDSALYLCASSLDQGRHSGANVLTFGAGSRLTVL.

The V gene is TRBV4-3, the J gene TRBJ1-4; 8 bases agree with TRBD1. Germline assignment: CDR1 LGHNA and CDR2 YSLEER. This CDR3 has 14 amino acids. V trimming: 1 base; J trimming: 8 bases; junction bases outside the gene matches: 3. CDR3 amino acids: CASSQVNRGEKLFF. CDR3 nucleotide sequence: TGCGCCAGCAGCCAAGTAAACAGGGGGGAAAAACTGTTTTTT.

The V and J genes are TRBV7-2 and TRBJ1-6; D is ambiguous. V lost 0 bases, J lost 5 bases, and 5 bases lay in between. This CDR3 region has 14 residues. Germline CDR1 SGHTA, CDR2 FQGNSA. CDR3 residues: CASSLAGNNSPLHF. In DNA, the CDR3 is TGTGCCAGCAGCTTAGCCGGGAATAATTCACCCCTCCACTTT.

This rearrangement joins TRBV5-4 to TRBJ2-3; 12 bases are shared with TRBD2. This CDR3 region has 17 residues. The V segment lost 3 bases and the J segment 2 bases; nucleotides outside the gene matches: 7. In germline, CDR1 is SGHNT, CDR2 YYREEE (reference sequence). The CDR3 DNA sequence: TGTGCCAGCAGCTCCCGACTAGCGGGGGCCCCCACAGATACGCAGTATTTT. Encoded protein: CASSSRLAGAPTDTQYF.

The chain employs TRBV9 and TRBJ2-1; no definite D call. Germline V lookup: CDR1 SGDLS, CDR2 YYNGEE. This CDR3 region has 12 residues. V was clipped by 0 bases and J by 7 bases, with 5 bases between them. The CDR3 DNA follows: TGTGCCAGCAGCGTAGGAGTAAATGAGCAGTTCTTC. This sequence encodes CASSVGVNEQFF.

The rearrangement links TRBV30 to TRBJ1-3; 7 bases align to TRBD1. CDR3 length: 13 residues. J was trimmed by 8 bases and V by 1 base; bases with no gene match: 5. The germline V gene has CDR1 GTSNPN and CDR2 SVGIG (reference sequence). The CDR3 sequence is CAWSETGTDTIYF. CDR3 nucleotides: TGTGCCTGGAGTGAGACAGGGACGGACACCATATATTTT. The entire variable domain, with the rest obtained from reference TRBV30 and TRBJ1-3, is as follows: SQTIHQWPATLVQPVGSPLSLECTVEGTSNPNLYWYRQAAGRGLQLLFYSVGIGQISSEVPQNLSASRPQDRQFILSSKKLLLSDSGFYLCAWSETGTDTIYFGEGSWLTVV.

In the case of this clone: A junction end diverges from the germline sequence, so it may reflect a read error. This sequence joins TRBV7-7 and TRBJ2-3, with a possible D match to TRBD2 (5 bases). Germline V CDR1 and CDR2: SSHAT, FNYEAQ (reference sequence). The CDR3 totals 15 residues. Written as DNA, the CDR3 is TGTGCTAGCAGCTTGGGGAGCGGAGGCACAGATACGCAGTATTTT. Protein sequence: CASSLGSGGTDTQYF.

The chain links TRBV6-5 to TRBJ2-3; 7 bases match TRBD2. There are 14 residues in the CDR3. The V gene end was trimmed by 6 bases and the J gene end by 0 bases; junction bases not matched to a gene: 3. CDR1 is MNHEY and CDR2 is SVGAGI in the germline V gene. This CDR3 is CASSLAESTDTQYF. The CDR3 coding sequence is TGTGCCAGCAGCCTAGCGGAGAGCACAGATACGCAGTATTTT.

V and J are TRBV6-5 and TRBJ1-1, with D uncertain. The germline V gene has CDR1 MNHEY and CDR2 SVGAGI. V lost 6 bases and J lost 3, with 11 bases in between. CDR3 length: 13 residues. CDR3 region: CASSQDLYTEAFF. DNA of the CDR3: TGTGCCAGCAGCCAAGACCTTTACACTGAAGCTTTCTTT.

This chain links TRBV3-1 (or the pseudogene TRBV3-2) with TRBJ2-2; 12 bases are shared with TRBD1. The germline V gene has CDR1 LGHDT and CDR2 YNNKEL (reference sequence). J gave up 3 bases and V 1 base, and 18 bases lay outside the gene matches. The CDR3 spans 22 residues. CDR3 DNA: TGTGCCAGCAGCCAAGGGGTTAGGGACAGGGGGCGTAGAGGATGTGACACCGGGGAGCTGTTTTTT. Amino acid sequence: CASSQGVRDRGRRGCDTGELFF.

This clone was found a few times. The V gene is TRBV19, the J gene TRBJ2-3; 9 bases are a match to TRBD1. Losses at the gene ends were 3 bases for V and 2 bases for J; bases not matched to a gene: 3. CDR1 and CDR2 from the germline V gene are LNHDA and SQIVND (reference sequence). This CDR3 contains 15 residues. The CDR3 spells CASSMGQGITDTQYF. The DNA of the CDR3 is TGTGCCAGTAGTATGGGACAGGGAATCACAGATACGCAGTATTTT.

This clone was seen more than once but under ten times. This chain uses TRBV11-3 with TRBJ2-1, with 11 bases identical to TRBD2. The V gene's germline CDR1 is SGHNT and CDR2 YENEEA. V trimming: 5 bases; J trimming: 7 bases; junction bases outside the gene matches: 4. The CDR3 loop spans 14 amino acids. The CDR3 region has the DNA TGTGCCAGCAGCACTAGCGGGAGAACGAATGAGCAGTTCTTC. It translates to CASSTSGRTNEQFF.

The rearrangement uses TRBV6-5 and TRBJ1-2; D not resolved. The V end lost 6 bases, the J end lost 8 bases, and 22 bases lay between the germline ends. Germline V gene lookup returns CDR1 MNHEY and CDR2 SVGAGI. There are 15 residues in the CDR3. The CDR3 DNA is TGTGCCAGCAGCCGACCCAGCCAACACCAAGGGGGCTACACCTTC. Translation: CASSRPSQHQGGYTF.

The genes are TRBV6-5 and TRBJ1-3, with D perhaps TRBD1 (5 bases). This CDR3 is built from 15 residues. Between the trimmed V and J ends, which lost 4 bases and 0 bases, there was a span of 10 bases. In germline, CDR1 is MNHEY, CDR2 SVGAGI. CDR3 nucleotide sequence: TGTGCCAGCAGTTCCGGGGCTTACTCTGGAAACACCATATATTTT. It is translated as CASSSGAYSGNTIYF.

The CDR3 spells CASSYFGTTPSYEQYF. The CDR3, as DNA: TGTGCCAGCAGTTACTTCGGGACTACCCCCTCCTACGAGCAGTACTTC. The V call is TRBV6-5, the J call TRBJ2-7, with 7 bases fitting TRBD2. The CDR3 is made up of 16 amino acids. V was pared by 1 base and J by 0 bases, with 6 bases of the junction left unmatched. CDR1 MNHEY and CDR2 SVGAGI come from the germline V gene.

The chain joins TRBV6-6 to TRBJ1-1, with unresolved D. Trimming shortened V by 0 bases and J by 5 bases, and 10 bases separated the two germline ends. CDR3 length: 14 amino acids. CDR1 and CDR2 (germline): MNHNY, SVGAGI (reference sequence). The CDR3 protein is CASSYSLRDTEAFF. CDR3 DNA sequence: TGTGCCAGCAGTTACTCCCTCCGGGATACTGAAGCTTTCTTT.

The V call is TRBV20-1, the J call TRBJ1-4; D is perhaps TRBD1 (6 bases). The germline V and J ends were trimmed by 3 bases and 8 bases, with 16 bases remaining between them. Germline V CDR1 and CDR2: DFQATT, SNEGSKA (reference sequence). This CDR3 is 14 amino acids long. CDR3 sequence reads: CSASTAGVREKLFF. The CDR3 DNA reads TGCAGTGCTAGTACGGCAGGGGTTCGAGAAAAACTGTTTTTT.

The J gene is TRBJ1-2, the V gene TRBV3-1 (or the pseudogene TRBV3-2), with 7 bases aligning to TRBD1. The CDR3 length is 12 residues. V trimming: 4 bases; J trimming: 7 bases; junction bases outside the gene matches: 3. Germline V lookup: CDR1 LGHDT, CDR2 YNNKEL (reference sequence). In nucleotides, the CDR3 is TGTGCCAGCAGCCGACAGGGAGGTGGCTACACCTTC. Protein sequence: CASSRQGGGYTF.

This sequence joins TRBV6-5 and TRBJ2-7; 7 bases fit TRBD1. The CDR3 extends over 11 amino acids. J lost 5 bases, V lost 9 bases, and 4 bases had no gene match. Per the germline V gene, CDR1 is MNHEY and CDR2 is SVGAGI. The CDR3 protein is CASQGDHEQYF. The CDR3, as DNA: TGTGCCAGTCAGGGGGACCACGAGCAGTACTTC.

This sequence joins TRBV4-1 and TRBJ1-5; D gene ambiguous. Trimming removed 0 bases at V and 4 bases at J, with 10 bases between. The germline CDR1 and CDR2 sequences are MGHRA and YSYEKL. This CDR3 comprises 15 residues. The CDR3 loop is CASSQDTGGNQPQHF. The DNA of the CDR3 is TGCGCCAGCAGCCAAGATACGGGAGGTAATCAGCCCCAGCATTTT.

The rearrangement uses TRBV6-2 or TRBV6-3 and TRBJ2-1; possible D gene TRBD2, 5 bases. From germline, CDR1 is MNHEY and CDR2 SVGEGT. Trimming removed 5 bases at V and 8 bases at J, with 19 bases between. The CDR3 runs to 15 residues. CDR3: CASSPLRRNGDEQFF. The CDR3, as DNA: TGTGCCAGCAGTCCCCTTCGACGGAACGGGGATGAGCAGTTCTTC.

The chain carries TRBV9 and TRBJ2-1, with TRBD2 matching over 13 bases. CDR1 and CDR2 (germline): SGDLS, YYNGEE. This CDR3 has 17 amino acids. Trimming cost V 2 bases and J 4 bases; bases outside gene matches: 6. CDR3 DNA: TGTGCCAGCAGCGTTGGGACTAGCGGGGAAGGATACAATGAGCAGTTCTTC. The encoded protein is CASSVGTSGEGYNEQFF.

The CDR3 is CASSLTGPSSYNSPLHF. The CDR3 DNA sequence: TGTGCCAGCAGTTTAACAGGGCCCAGCTCCTATAATTCACCCCTCCACTTT. The chain recombines TRBV28 with TRBJ1-6; D possibly corresponds to TRBD1 (6 bases). The V end lost 2 bases, the J end lost 0 bases, and 11 bases lay between the germline ends. In germline, CDR1 is MDHEN, CDR2 SYDVKM. This CDR3 comprises 17 residues.

This chain connects TRBV6-5 to TRBJ1-5, with D tentatively TRBD1 (5 bases). CDR3 length: 15 amino acids. Per germline, CDR1 MNHEY and CDR2 SVGAGI. With 7 bases removed from V and 3 bases from J, the gap between germline ends came to 16 bases. This chain's CDR3 is CASIFGGEINQPQHF. The CDR3 DNA follows: TGTGCCAGCATTTTTGGGGGGGAGATCAATCAGCCCCAGCATTTT.

The chain combines TRBV4-3 with TRBJ2-1, with TRBD2 matching 11 bases. The CDR3 covers 15 residues. The germline V gene has CDR1 LGHNA and CDR2 YSLEER. With 4 bases clipped from V and 9 bases from J, the junction kept 8 bases outside the gene matches. This CDR3 is CASSPVAGGPGEQFF. CDR3 coding DNA: TGCGCCAGCAGCCCAGTAGCGGGAGGGCCAGGTGAGCAGTTCTTC.